Below are 24 T cell receptor beta chains sequenced from a single sample in a study of cytomegalovirus exposure and HLA in healthy donors. The PCR made use of 60 Vbeta and 13 Jbeta primers. Generated by immunoSEQ multiplex PCR, the TCRdb table keeps only in-frame clones and is missing some. The sample has roughly 100,000 clones; approximately 85% are singletons. Source material: PBMCs. The origin of the receptors is a woman between 18 and 30 years old in good health and CMV-seropositive.

This chain uses TRBV7-3 with TRBJ2-7; 11 bases fit TRBD2. Germline loops: CDR1 SGHTA, CDR2 FQGTGA. V trimming: 3 bases; J trimming: 3 bases; junction bases outside the gene matches: 4. This CDR3 has 15 residues. The CDR3 DNA reads TGTGCCAGCAGCTTCGTAGCGGGGGGGCTCTACGAGCAGTACTTC. Its protein is CASSFVAGGLYEQYF.

The chain combines TRBV29-1 with TRBJ2-7; D might be TRBD2 (6 bases). CDR1 is SQVTM, CDR2 ANQGSEA, per germline. There are 13 residues in the CDR3. V was cut by 2 bases and J by 5 bases, with 13 bases left in between. This chain's CDR3 is CSVEFGEANEQYF. CDR3 DNA: TGCAGCGTTGAATTTGGGGAGGCAAACGAGCAGTACTTC.

The chain couples TRBV30 to TRBJ2-7, with a possible D match to TRBD1 (5 bases). CDR3 length: 13 residues. The V end lost 5 bases, the J end lost 1 base, and 12 bases lay between the germline ends. Germline lookup yields CDR1 GTSNPN and CDR2 SVGIG (reference sequence). The CDR3 protein is CAWGRGGSYEQYF. In nucleotides, the CDR3 is TGTGCCTGGGGAAGGGGCGGATCCTACGAGCAGTACTTC.

The CDR3 region is CASSRGGGAREQFF. For the CDR3, the DNA is TGTGCCAGCAGCCGCGGCGGGGGGGCTCGGGAGCAGTTCTTC. The chain combines TRBV7-3 with TRBJ2-1, with TRBD2 matching 9 bases. The V gene end was trimmed by 5 bases and the J gene end by 10 bases; junction bases not matched to a gene: 9. Looked up from germline, CDR1 is SGHTA and CDR2 is FQGTGA. The CDR3 has 14 amino acids. Looking up the rest from reference TRBV7-3 and TRBJ2-1 gives the full variable domain: GAGVSQTPSNKVTEKGKYVELRCDPISGHTALYWYRQSLGQGPEFLIYFQGTGAADDSGLPNDRFFAVRPEGSVSTLKIQRTERGDSAVYLCASSRGGGAREQFFGPGTRLTVL.

This clone was seen once. The V gene is TRBV18, the J gene TRBJ1-4; no reliable D call. V lost 2 bases to trimming and J lost 7 bases, with 8 bases between them. The CDR3 loop spans 13 amino acids. Germline-derived CDR1 and CDR2 are KGHSH and LQKENI. The DNA for the CDR3 is TGTGCCAGCTCACCAGGGTCGGGTGAAAAACTGTTTTTT. Protein: CASSPGSGEKLFF.

This sequence joins TRBV5-1 and TRBJ2-2; D might be TRBD1 (6 bases). Per the germline V gene, CDR1 is SGHRS and CDR2 is YFSETQ. V lost 4 bases and J lost 5, with 12 bases in between. The CDR3 is 14 amino acids. The CDR3 reads CASSPRGRTGELFF. CDR3 bases: TGCGCCAGCAGCCCCAGGGGTAGGACCGGGGAGCTGTTTTTT.

This clone has just one count. The V call is TRBV25-1, the J call TRBJ2-6; TRBD1 might be the D (6 bases). The CDR3 runs 14 residues. Trimming left V 7 bases short and J 2 bases short, with 9 bases between. CDR1 and CDR2 from the germline V gene are MGHDK and SYGVNS. Here the CDR3 reads CASTGATGANVLTF. The DNA of the CDR3 is TGTGCCAGCACAGGGGCTACTGGGGCCAACGTCCTGACTTTC.

The V and J genes are TRBV7-3 and TRBJ1-2; D is possibly TRBD1 (6 bases). CDR3 length: 13 amino acids. Trimming removed 8 bases from V and 6 bases from J, with 16 bases in between. CDR1 SGHTA and CDR2 FQGTGA come from the germline V gene. The CDR3 reads CASGNRDGNGYTF. DNA for the CDR3: TGTGCCAGCGGCAACAGGGATGGAAATGGCTACACCTTC.

This rearrangement joins TRBV5-1 to TRBJ1-1, with D tentatively TRBD1 (5 bases). The CDR3 sequence is 16 residues long. Trimming took 2 bases from V and 0 from J, leaving 14 bases between them. Germline values: CDR1 SGHRS, CDR2 YFSETQ. The CDR3 DNA is TGCGCCAGCAGCTTCGCCTTAGACAGTATGAACACTGAAGCTTTCTTT. Encoded protein: CASSFALDSMNTEAFF.

CDR3 nucleotide sequence: TGCGCCAGCAGCTTGGGACATGGGGCGCAATACGAGCAGTACTTC. Translating it yields CASSLGHGAQYEQYF. The rearrangement joins TRBV5-1 to TRBJ2-7; D is possibly TRBD1 (5 bases). This CDR3 is 15 amino acids long. Trimming cost V 0 bases and J 4 bases, with 14 bases left between them. CDR1 is SGHRS, CDR2 YFSETQ, per germline.

This sequence joins TRBV5-1 and TRBJ2-5; 10 positions match TRBD2. The CDR3 has 16 residues. The germline V gene encodes CDR1 SGHRS and CDR2 YFSETQ. V was pared by 2 bases and J by 2 bases, with 6 bases of the junction left unmatched. In DNA form, the CDR3 reads TGCGCCAGCAGCTTAGGTGGACTAGCGGAACAAGAGACCCAGTACTTC. This encodes CASSLGGLAEQETQYF.

The chain recombines TRBV4-1 with TRBJ2-3, with 9 bases lining up with TRBD1. Germline lookup yields CDR1 MGHRA and CDR2 YSYEKL. The CDR3 sequence is 17 residues long. The V gene end was trimmed by 3 bases and the J gene end by 1 base; junction bases not matched to a gene: 8. The CDR3 DNA reads TGCGCCAGCAGCCATACCCTACAGGGGGCCGGCACAGATACGCAGTATTTT. This encodes CASSHTLQGAGTDTQYF.

A few counts support this clone. The chain is built from TRBV4-1 and TRBJ2-7, with TRBD1 identical over 9 bases. V lost 1 base and J lost 4; bases outside the gene matches: 8. From germline, CDR1 is MGHRA and CDR2 YSYEKL. The CDR3 is 16 residues long. The CDR3 sequence: CASSQVLQGAGYEQYF. CDR3 sequence (DNA): TGCGCCAGCAGCCAAGTCTTACAGGGGGCCGGATACGAGCAGTACTTC.

The chain is built from TRBV7-8 and TRBJ2-5; D is uncertain. The V and J ends lost 5 bases and 1 base respectively, with 11 bases between them. From germline, CDR1 is SGHVS and CDR2 FQNEAQ. This CDR3 contains 14 residues. The DNA for the CDR3 is TGTGCCAGCAGCCATGAGGTAGTCCAAGAGACCCAGTACTTC. As protein: CASSHEVVQETQYF.

This clone appeared a single time. The chain links TRBV7-9 to TRBJ2-3, with a possible D match to TRBD2 (6 bases). Germline values: CDR1 SEHNR, CDR2 FQNEAQ (reference sequence). The length of the CDR3 is 14 residues. The germline V and J ends were trimmed by 3 bases and 5 bases, with 12 bases remaining between them. The CDR3: CASSFGGKIDTQYF. Here the CDR3 DNA reads TGTGCCAGCAGCTTTGGCGGGAAAATAGATACGCAGTATTTT.

The chain uses TRBV6-5 and TRBJ1-2; a possible D gene is TRBD1 (6 bases). V shed 4 bases and J shed 0 bases, with 9 bases lying between them. In germline, CDR1 is MNHEY, CDR2 SVGAGI. The length of the CDR3 is 14 residues. CDR3 coding DNA: TGTGCCAGCAGTTGGACAGCTGCTAACTATGGCTACACCTTC. Its protein is CASSWTAANYGYTF.

A single count supports this clone. Germline and junction disagree at one end, which may indicate a read error. The V and J genes are TRBV7-7 and TRBJ1-1; D is perhaps TRBD1 (5 bases). Germline V gives CDR1 SSHAT, CDR2 FNYEAQ (reference sequence). The CDR3 spans 22 residues. CDR3 region: CASSLALNTIRTPGTKNTEAFF. The CDR3 DNA is TGTGCTAGCAGCTTAGCCCTCAACACGATTAGGACGCCAGGGACTAAGAACACTGAAGCTTTCTTT.

The chain recombines TRBV6-5 with TRBJ2-3; D is unresolved. The CDR3 is 15 residues long. Germline V gene sequence: CDR1 MNHEY, CDR2 SVGAGI. Trimming stripped 2 bases from V and 0 bases from J, with 9 bases between. CDR3 nucleotides: TGTGCCAGCAGTTACGAGTTCCCCAGCACAGATACGCAGTATTTT. It translates to CASSYEFPSTDTQYF.

V is TRBV19 and J is TRBJ2-5; D may be TRBD2 (6 bases). The CDR3 totals 14 residues. Germline V gene data show CDR1 as LNHDA and CDR2 as SQIVND (reference sequence). V lost 2 bases and J 3 bases, leaving 10 bases between the germline ends. CDR3 amino acids: CASSISRLEETQYF. In nucleotides, the CDR3 is TGTGCCAGTAGTATATCCAGACTAGAAGAGACCCAGTACTTC. The entire variable domain, with the rest obtained from reference TRBV19 and TRBJ2-5, is as follows: DGGITQSPKYLFRKEGQNVTLSCEQNLNHDAMYWYRQDPGQGLRLIYYSQIVNDFQKGDIAEGYSVSREKKESFPLTVTSAQKNPTAFYLCASSISRLEETQYFGPGTRLLVL.

The chain employs TRBV6-1 and TRBJ1-2; D is unclear. Germline values: CDR1 MNHNS, CDR2 SASEGT. The CDR3 length is 13 residues. Trimming took off 5 bases at V and 2 bases at J, with 9 bases between the two ends. CDR3 sequence (DNA): TGTGCCAGCAGTCCAACAGAGAACTATGGCTACACCTTC. This sequence encodes CASSPTENYGYTF.

V and J are TRBV5-1 and TRBJ1-3; D is unclear. The CDR3 runs to 11 residues. The germline V gene encodes CDR1 SGHRS and CDR2 YFSETQ. The V end lost 4 bases, the J end lost 7 bases, and 6 bases lay between the germline ends. The CDR3, as DNA: TGCGCCAGCAGCCCTGTTAACACCATATATTTT. Its protein product is CASSPVNTIYF.

The chain employs TRBV27 and TRBJ2-7, with 8 bases that match TRBD1. Germline lookup yields CDR1 MNHEY and CDR2 SMNVEV (reference sequence). J lost 0 bases, V lost 2 bases, and 3 bases had no gene match. The CDR3 is made up of 15 amino acids. Written as DNA, the CDR3 is TGTGCCAGCAGTTTAGGGGGACAGGTCTCCTACGAGCAGTACTTC. Translation: CASSLGGQVSYEQYF.

This chain joins TRBV4-2 and TRBJ1-2; D is perhaps TRBD1 (6 bases). CDR1 and CDR2 from the germline V gene are LGHNA and YNFKEQ. The germline V and J ends were trimmed by 2 bases and 4 bases, with 14 bases remaining between them. This CDR3 has 15 amino acids. The CDR3: CASSQSTGPFYGYTF. CDR3 DNA sequence: TGTGCCAGCAGCCAATCTACAGGGCCATTCTATGGCTACACCTTC.

The chain joins TRBV4-1 to TRBJ1-2; no clear D. CDR3 length equals 15 residues. Germline V gene lookup returns CDR1 MGHRA and CDR2 YSYEKL. With 1 base removed from V and 3 bases from J, the gap between germline ends came to 12 bases. DNA of the CDR3: TGCGCCAGCAGCCAAGGTATGGTGGACTACTATGGCTACACCTTC. Translated, it gives CASSQGMVDYYGYTF.